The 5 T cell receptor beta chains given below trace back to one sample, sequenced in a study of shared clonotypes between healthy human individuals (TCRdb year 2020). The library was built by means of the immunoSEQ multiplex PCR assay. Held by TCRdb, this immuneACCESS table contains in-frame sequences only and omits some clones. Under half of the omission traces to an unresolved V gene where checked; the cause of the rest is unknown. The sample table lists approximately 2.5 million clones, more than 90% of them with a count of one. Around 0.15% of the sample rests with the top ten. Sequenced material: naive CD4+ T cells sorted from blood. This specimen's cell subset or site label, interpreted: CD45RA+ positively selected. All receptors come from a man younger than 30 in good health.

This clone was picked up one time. CDR3 sequence reads: CASTWTSGTSTDTQYF. The CDR3 DNA is TGTGCCAGCACATGGACTAGCGGGACGAGCACAGATACGCAGTATTTT. This chain links TRBV18 with TRBJ2-3; 12 nucleotides line up with TRBD2. The ends lost 8 bases at V and 0 bases at J; junction bases unmatched: 6. Germline V lookup: CDR1 KGHSH, CDR2 LQKENI. The CDR3 runs 16 residues. The variable domain in full, completed from reference TRBV18 and TRBJ2-3, reads NAGVMQNPRHLVRRRGQEARLRCSPMKGHSHVYWYRQLPEEGLKFMVYLQKENIIDESGMPKERFSAEFPKEGPSILRIQQVVRGDSAAYFCASTWTSGTSTDTQYFGPGTRLTVL.

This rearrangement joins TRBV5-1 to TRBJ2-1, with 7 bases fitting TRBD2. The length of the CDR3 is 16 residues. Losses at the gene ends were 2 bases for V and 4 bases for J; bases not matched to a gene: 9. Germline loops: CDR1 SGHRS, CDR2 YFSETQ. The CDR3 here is CASSFGLADIYNEQFF. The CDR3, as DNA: TGCGCCAGCAGCTTCGGGCTAGCGGATATTTACAATGAGCAGTTCTTC.

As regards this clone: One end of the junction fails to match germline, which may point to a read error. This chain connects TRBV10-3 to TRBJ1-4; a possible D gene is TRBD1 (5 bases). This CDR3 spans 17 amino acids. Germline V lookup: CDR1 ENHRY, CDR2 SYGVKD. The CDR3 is CAISESVPGREMKKLFF. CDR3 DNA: TGTGCCATCAGTGAGTCTGTCCCGGGCAGGGAGATGAAAAAATTGTTTTTT.

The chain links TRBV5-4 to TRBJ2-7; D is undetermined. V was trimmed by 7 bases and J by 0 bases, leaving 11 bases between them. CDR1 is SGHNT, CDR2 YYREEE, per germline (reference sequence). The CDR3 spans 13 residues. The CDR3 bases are TGTGCCAGCCGTCTCCCTAACTCCTACGAGCAGTACTTC. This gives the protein CASRLPNSYEQYF.

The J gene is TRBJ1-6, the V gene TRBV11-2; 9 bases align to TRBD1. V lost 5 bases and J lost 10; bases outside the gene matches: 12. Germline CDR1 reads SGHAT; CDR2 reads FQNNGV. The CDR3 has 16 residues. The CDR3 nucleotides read TGTGCCAGCAGCCGTGCGGGGACAGGGCGGGGCTCACCCCTCCACTTT. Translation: CASSRAGTGRGSPLHF.